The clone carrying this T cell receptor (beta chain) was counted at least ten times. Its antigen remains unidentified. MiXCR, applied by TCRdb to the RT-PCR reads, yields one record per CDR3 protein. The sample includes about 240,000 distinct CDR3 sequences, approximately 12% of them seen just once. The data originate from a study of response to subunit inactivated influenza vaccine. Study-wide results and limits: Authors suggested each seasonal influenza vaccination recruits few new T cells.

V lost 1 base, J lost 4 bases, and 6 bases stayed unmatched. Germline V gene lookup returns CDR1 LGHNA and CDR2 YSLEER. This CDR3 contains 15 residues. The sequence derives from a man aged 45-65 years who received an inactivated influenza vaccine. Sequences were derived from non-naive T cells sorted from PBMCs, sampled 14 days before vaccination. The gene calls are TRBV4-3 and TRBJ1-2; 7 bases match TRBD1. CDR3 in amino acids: CASSQGGKGAYGYTF. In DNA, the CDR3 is TGCGCCAGCAGCCAAGGGGGAAAGGGGGCCTATGGCTACACCTTC.